The source of this T cell receptor (beta chain) is a study of OX40 agonist ivuxolimab in advanced cancers. Study overall: Enrollees could have had prior anti-PD-1, anti-PD-L1 or anti-CTLA-4 therapy, which roughly 40% had received. Points from the study as a whole: CD8+ T cells (on average) carried more expanded clones than CD4+ T cells. Low normalized T-cell clonal expansion also characterized some of the nonresponders.

Libraries were prepared by immunoSEQ multiplex PCR; TCRdb keeps only in-frame clonotypes and omits some of them. The sample records about 64,000 clones, 80% to 90% being singletons. Deletions cut 2 bases from V and 6 bases from J, with 10 bases between. The CDR3 sequence is 13 residues long. Germline-derived CDR1 and CDR2 are GTSNPN and SVGIG (reference sequence). Concerning this clone: The target antigen is unknown.

The genes are TRBV30 and TRBJ2-2; no clear D. The clonotype originates from an adult with an advanced solid tumor such as melanoma, head and neck, liver or kidney cancer. The starting material was CD4+ or CD8+ T cells sorted from blood, obtained in a trial of the OX40 agonist ivuxolimab. CDR3 coding DNA: TGTGCCTGGAGTTCGAGTGGGCCCGGGGAGCTGTTTTTT. The encoded protein is CAWSSSGPGELFF.